These 22 T cell receptor beta chains share one sample of origin, sequenced in a study of cytomegalovirus exposure and HLA in healthy donors. With 60 Vbeta and 13 Jbeta primers, the PCR was carried out. Assay used: immunoSEQ multiplex PCR; TCRdb lists only in-frame clones, some missing. The data show around 150,000 clones, roughly three quarters seen once. The source material was PBMCs. These receptor sequences come from a young man in good health and CMV-seronegative.

This clone was detected once. This chain uses TRBV4-2 with TRBJ1-2; tentative D call: TRBD1 (6 bases). This CDR3 region has 15 residues. V lost 4 bases and J lost 4, with 16 bases in between. Germline CDR1 LGHNA, CDR2 YNFKEQ. In nucleotides, the CDR3 is TGTGCCAGCAGCCCTTCCTGGGACACCTTCTATGGCTACACCTTC. Protein sequence: CASSPSWDTFYGYTF.

The J gene is TRBJ2-3, the V gene TRBV2; TRBD2 matches 9 bases. The CDR3 runs 17 residues. Per the germline V gene, CDR1 is SNHLY and CDR2 is FYNNEI. V was clipped by 4 bases and J by 2 bases; unmatched bases: 10. This CDR3 reads CASSGDSGTSLTDTQYF. The CDR3 nucleotides read TGTGCCAGCAGTGGGGATAGCGGGACTAGCCTCACAGATACGCAGTATTTT.

This sequence joins TRBV29-1 and TRBJ2-7, with TRBD2 identical over 9 bases. Trimming removed 3 bases from V and 2 bases from J; junction bases left unmatched: 11. The CDR3 has 16 amino acids. From germline, CDR1 is SQVTM and CDR2 ANQGSEA. Here the CDR3 DNA reads TGCAGCGTTGAGGGGGTGCTAGCGGGATCCACCTACGAGCAGTACTTC. Residues: CSVEGVLAGSTYEQYF.

The chain joins TRBV2 to TRBJ2-1; 8 positions agree with TRBD1. Per germline, CDR1 SNHLY and CDR2 FYNNEI. Losses at the gene ends were 6 bases for V and 15 bases for J; bases not matched to a gene: 4. This CDR3 spans 10 amino acids. CDR3 residues: CASRRQGWFF. The CDR3 DNA sequence: TGTGCCAGCAGAAGACAGGGGTGGTTCTTC.

The chain uses TRBV11-3 and TRBJ2-1; TRBD2 matches 11 bases. This CDR3 region has 15 residues. Per the germline V gene, CDR1 is SGHNT and CDR2 is YENEEA. V lost 0 bases, J lost 6 bases, and 1 base stayed unmatched. CDR3 amino acids: CASSLDGTSGNEQFF. CDR3 DNA: TGTGCCAGCAGCTTAGATGGGACTAGCGGCAATGAGCAGTTCTTC.

V and J are TRBV6-5 and TRBJ2-2; D perhaps matches TRBD2 (5 bases). V shed 0 bases and J shed 4 bases, with 9 bases lying between them. Germline CDR1 MNHEY, CDR2 SVGAGI. CDR3 size: 15 residues. The DNA for the CDR3 is TGTGCCAGCAGTTACTCGAGAGGGTTCACCGGGGAGCTGTTTTTT. Amino acid sequence: CASSYSRGFTGELFF.

V usage is TRBV6-4 and J usage is TRBJ2-2, with D possibly being TRBD1 (7 bases). The V gene's germline CDR1 is MRHNA and CDR2 SNTAGT. Trimming pared 0 bases from V and 4 bases from J, leaving 15 bases between. The CDR3 length is 17 residues. The CDR3: CASSDSAGGLFTGELFF. CDR3 bases: TGTGCCAGCAGTGACTCGGCAGGGGGGTTATTCACCGGGGAGCTGTTTTTT.

V and J are TRBV7-8 and TRBJ2-5; 8 bases match TRBD1. V dropped 6 bases and J dropped 5; count of bases not matched to a gene: 8. This CDR3 contains 14 residues. Germline V CDR1 and CDR2: SGHVS, FQNEAQ. CDR3 sequence: CASRPIQGAETQYF. CDR3 sequence (DNA): TGTGCCAGCAGACCTATTCAGGGGGCCGAGACCCAGTACTTC.

As for this clone: An end of the junction differs from the germline gene, which may be a read error. This sequence joins TRBV6-5 and TRBJ2-2, with 9 positions matching TRBD2. The V gene's germline CDR1 is MNHEY and CDR2 SVGAGI. This CDR3 comprises 16 residues. DNA of the CDR3: TGTGCCAGCAGTTACGTAGCGGGAGACTGGCACCGGGGAGCTGTTTTT. This translates into CASSYVAGDWHRGAVF.

The chain uses TRBV19 and TRBJ2-2; possible D gene TRBD1, 5 bases. Trimming took 8 bases from V and 4 from J, leaving 11 bases between them. Germline V gives CDR1 LNHDA, CDR2 SQIVND (reference sequence). The CDR3 runs 13 residues. The CDR3 bases are TGTGCCAGTTCAAGAAGGGGCACCGGGGAGCTGTTTTTT. Translation: CASSRRGTGELFF.

This chain connects TRBV5-1 to TRBJ2-7; D might be TRBD2 (5 bases). The germline V gene has CDR1 SGHRS and CDR2 YFSETQ. V shed 0 bases and J shed 5 bases, with 12 bases lying between them. The CDR3 has 14 amino acids. In DNA form, the CDR3 reads TGCGCCAGCAGCTTGGCCCCCACGGGGAACGAGCAGTACTTC. Protein: CASSLAPTGNEQYF.

This clone was counted between two and nine times. J is TRBJ2-3 and V is TRBV7-9; 8 bases fit TRBD2. Looked up from germline, CDR1 is SEHNR and CDR2 is FQNEAQ (reference sequence). The CDR3 totals 15 residues. Losses at the gene ends were 6 bases for V and 2 bases for J; bases not matched to a gene: 7. The CDR3 spells CASRDPSGPTDTQYF. In DNA, the CDR3 is TGTGCCAGCAGAGATCCTAGCGGGCCCACAGATACGCAGTATTTT.

This rearrangement joins TRBV7-2 to TRBJ2-7, with D possibly being TRBD2 (5 bases). Germline loops: CDR1 SGHTA, CDR2 FQGNSA. This CDR3 spans 16 amino acids. Trimming took 5 bases from V and 0 from J, leaving 17 bases between them. The DNA for the CDR3 is TGTGCCAGCAGCGACCCTCGAGGGTATTCCTCCTACGAGCAGTACTTC. Encoded protein: CASSDPRGYSSYEQYF. Filled out from reference TRBV7-2 and TRBJ2-7, the complete variable domain reads GAGVSQSPSNKVTEKGKDVELRCDPISGHTALYWYRQSLGQGLEFLIYFQGNSAPDKSGLPSDRFSAERTGGSVSTLTIQRTQQEDSAVYLCASSDPRGYSSYEQYFGPGTRLTVT.

This clone has more than one count but fewer than ten. The chain links TRBV15 to TRBJ1-2; 10 bases are a match to TRBD1. Germline CDR1 is LNHNV and CDR2 is YYDKDF (reference sequence). The CDR3 has 15 amino acids. V was pared by 1 base and J by 2 bases, with 1 base of the junction left unmatched. The CDR3 sequence is CATSRGQGANYGYTF. In nucleotides, the CDR3 is TGTGCCACCAGCAGAGGACAGGGGGCGAACTATGGCTACACCTTC.

The rearrangement joins TRBV9 to TRBJ2-5; 8 bases line up with TRBD2. The length of the CDR3 is 15 residues. V shed 1 base, J shed 5 bases, and the junction held 7 bases outside the gene matches. Germline V gives CDR1 SGDLS, CDR2 YYNGEE. CDR3 protein: CASSVIGRAGETQYF. The CDR3 coding sequence is TGTGCCAGCAGCGTAATCGGGAGGGCCGGGGAGACCCAGTACTTC.

The chain is built from TRBV28 and TRBJ2-7; D gene unclear. The germline V gene has CDR1 MDHEN and CDR2 SYDVKM. The ends were cut back, 9 bases at V and 0 bases at J, with 12 bases in the middle. The length of the CDR3 is 13 residues. The CDR3 sequence: CASRAQSSYEQYF. CDR3 coding DNA: TGTGCCAGTCGAGCGCAAAGCTCCTACGAGCAGTACTTC.

This clone was recorded a few times. The chain couples TRBV10-1 to TRBJ2-1; D possibly corresponds to TRBD2 (5 bases). The CDR3 has 15 amino acids. V lost 4 bases and J lost 6, with 16 bases in between. CDR1 WNHNN and CDR2 SYGVQD come from the germline V gene (reference sequence). CDR3 residues: CASSAYTGSSNEQFF. CDR3 nucleotides: TGCGCCAGCAGTGCATACACTGGGAGTTCCAATGAGCAGTTCTTC.

The J gene is TRBJ2-2, the V gene TRBV18, with a weak D call TRBD2 (5 bases). The V end lost 0 bases, the J end lost 0 bases, and 8 bases lay between the germline ends. Germline loops: CDR1 KGHSH, CDR2 LQKENI. This CDR3 contains 16 residues. CDR3 in amino acids: CASSPPGVANTGELFF. CDR3 DNA sequence: TGTGCCAGCTCACCACCCGGGGTAGCGAACACCGGGGAGCTGTTTTTT.

This CDR3 is CASRLTPNYGYTF. The CDR3 coding sequence is TGTGCCAGCAGGCTTACACCGAACTATGGCTACACCTTC. V and J are TRBV27 and TRBJ1-2, with no clear D. Trimming cost V 6 bases and J 2 bases, with 10 bases left between them. CDR3 length equals 13 residues. Germline assignment: CDR1 MNHEY and CDR2 SMNVEV (reference sequence).

The rearrangement links TRBV27 to TRBJ2-5; 7 positions match TRBD2. The end of the DNA fits TRBJ2-7 better, so the J call may be wrong. This CDR3 has 15 residues. The germline gives CDR1 MNHEY, CDR2 SMNVEV (reference sequence). This CDR3 reads CASSPEYGRIDEQYF. As DNA, the CDR3 is TGTGCCAGCAGTCCCGAATACGGGAGGATCGACGAGCAGTACTTC.

This clone was observed once. The rearrangement joins TRBV7-9 to TRBJ2-5; a possible D gene is TRBD2 (5 bases). Germline V gene data show CDR1 as SEHNR and CDR2 as FQNEAQ (reference sequence). This CDR3 region has 14 residues. V gave up 3 bases and J gave up 2 bases, with 10 bases separating them. The CDR3 DNA follows: TGTGCCAGCAGCTTGGGCACGGGACAAGAGACCCAGTACTTC. Its protein is CASSLGTGQETQYF.

CDR3 sequence reads: CASSLRDSYTGELFF. CDR3 in DNA: TGTGCCAGCTCACTCCGGGACTCCTACACCGGGGAGCTGTTTTTT. V usage is TRBV18 and J usage is TRBJ2-2; D is possibly TRBD2 (6 bases). This CDR3 is built from 15 residues. Trimming shortened V by 4 bases and J by 3 bases, and 12 bases separated the two germline ends. Germline-derived CDR1 and CDR2 are KGHSH and LQKENI.